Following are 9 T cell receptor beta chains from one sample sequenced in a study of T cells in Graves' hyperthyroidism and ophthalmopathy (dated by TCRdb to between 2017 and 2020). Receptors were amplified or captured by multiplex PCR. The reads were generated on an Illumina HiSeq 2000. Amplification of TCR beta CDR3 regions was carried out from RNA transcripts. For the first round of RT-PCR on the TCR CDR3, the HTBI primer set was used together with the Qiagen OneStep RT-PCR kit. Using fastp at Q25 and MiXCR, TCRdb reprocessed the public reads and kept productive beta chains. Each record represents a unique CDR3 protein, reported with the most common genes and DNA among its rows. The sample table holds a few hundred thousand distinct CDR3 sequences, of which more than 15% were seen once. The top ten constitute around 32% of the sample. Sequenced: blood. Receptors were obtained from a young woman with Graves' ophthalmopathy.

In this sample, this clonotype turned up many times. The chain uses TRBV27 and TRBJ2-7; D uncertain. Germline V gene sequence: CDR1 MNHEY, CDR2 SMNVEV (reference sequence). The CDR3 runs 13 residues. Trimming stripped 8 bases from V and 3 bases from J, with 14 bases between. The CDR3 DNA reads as TGTGCCAGCTCAGGCTCAATTTTCTACGAGCAGTACTTC. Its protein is CASSGSIFYEQYF.

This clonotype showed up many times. CDR3 sequence: CASSSQRDSHNSPLHF. CDR3 coding DNA: TGTGCCAGCAGCTCTCAACGGGACAGCCATAATTCACCCCTCCACTTT. The chain has TRBV5-5 and TRBJ1-6, with 7 bases aligning to TRBD1. The CDR3 runs to 16 residues. V dropped 3 bases and J dropped 5; count of bases not matched to a gene: 8. Germline values: CDR1 SGHKS, CDR2 YYEKEE (reference sequence).

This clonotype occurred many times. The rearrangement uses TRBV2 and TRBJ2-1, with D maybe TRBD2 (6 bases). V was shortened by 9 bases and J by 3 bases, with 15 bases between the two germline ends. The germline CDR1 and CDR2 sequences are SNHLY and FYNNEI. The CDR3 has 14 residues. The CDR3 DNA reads TGTGCCAGGGGTCGGGGGTTCGGCTACAATGAGCAGTTCTTC. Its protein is CARGRGFGYNEQFF.

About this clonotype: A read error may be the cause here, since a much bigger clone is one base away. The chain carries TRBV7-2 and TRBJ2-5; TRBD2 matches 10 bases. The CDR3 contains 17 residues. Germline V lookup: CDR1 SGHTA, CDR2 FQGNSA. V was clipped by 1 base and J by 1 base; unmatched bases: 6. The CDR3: CASSLGPSGSTQETQYF. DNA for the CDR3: TGTGCCAGCAGCTTAGGCCCTAGCGGGAGTACCCAAGAGACCCAGTACTTC.

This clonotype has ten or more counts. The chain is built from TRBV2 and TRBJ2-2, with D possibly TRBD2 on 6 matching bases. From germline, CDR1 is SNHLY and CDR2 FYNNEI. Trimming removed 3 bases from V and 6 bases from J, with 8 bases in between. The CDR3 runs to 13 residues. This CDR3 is CASSEEGSGELFF. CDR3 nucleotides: TGTGCCAGCAGTGAGGAGGGGTCCGGGGAGCTGTTTTTT.

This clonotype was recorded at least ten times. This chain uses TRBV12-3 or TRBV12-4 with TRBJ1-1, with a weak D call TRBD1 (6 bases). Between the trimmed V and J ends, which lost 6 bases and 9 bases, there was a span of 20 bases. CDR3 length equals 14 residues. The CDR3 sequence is CASRQGLGAGQAFF. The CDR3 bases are TGTGCCAGCAGGCAAGGGTTGGGGGCCGGTCAAGCTTTCTTT.

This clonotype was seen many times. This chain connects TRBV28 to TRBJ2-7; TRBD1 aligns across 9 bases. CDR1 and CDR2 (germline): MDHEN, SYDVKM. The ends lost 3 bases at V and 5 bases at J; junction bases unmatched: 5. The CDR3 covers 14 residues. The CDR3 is CASSFGTGRDEQYF. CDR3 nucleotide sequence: TGTGCCAGCAGTTTCGGGACAGGGAGAGACGAGCAGTACTTC.

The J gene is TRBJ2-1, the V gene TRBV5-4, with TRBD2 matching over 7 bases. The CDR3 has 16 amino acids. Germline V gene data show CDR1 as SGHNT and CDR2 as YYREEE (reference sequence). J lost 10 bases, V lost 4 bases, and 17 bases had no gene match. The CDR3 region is CASSPDFAGVLGEQFF. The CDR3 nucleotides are TGTGCCAGCAGCCCTGACTTTGCGGGAGTTTTGGGAGAGCAGTTCTTC.

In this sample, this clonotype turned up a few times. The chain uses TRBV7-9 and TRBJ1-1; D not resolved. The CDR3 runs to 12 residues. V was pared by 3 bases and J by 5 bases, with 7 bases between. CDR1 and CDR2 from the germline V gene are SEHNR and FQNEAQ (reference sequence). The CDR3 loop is CASSFLGTEAFF. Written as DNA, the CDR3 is TGTGCCAGCAGCTTTCTGGGGACTGAAGCTTTCTTT. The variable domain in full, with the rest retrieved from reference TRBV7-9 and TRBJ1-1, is DTGVSQNPRHKITKRGQNVTFRCDPISEHNRLYWYRQTLGQGPEFLTYFQNEAQLEKSRLLSDRFSAERPKGSFSTLEIQRTEQGDSAMYLCASSFLGTEAFFGQGTRLTVV.